The 10 T cell receptor beta chains below all came from one sample that was sequenced in a study. TCRdb redid the calling of the 5' RACE reads with MiXCR, one entry per CDR3 protein. The sample holds 50,000 to 75,000 distinct CDR3 sequences, around a fifth seen once. Sequencing used memory CD4+ T cells sorted from a lymph node. Subset noted: memory CD4+ T cells, CD4+CD45RO+CD25-. The receptors were gathered from a female donor with breast cancer.

This clonotype was counted a few times. V gene TRBV7-3 combines with J gene TRBJ1-1; D not certain. Looked up from germline, CDR1 is SGHTA and CDR2 is FQGTGA. This CDR3 has 15 amino acids. Trimming shortened V by 0 bases and J by 3 bases, and 11 bases separated the two germline ends. The CDR3 reads CASSLTGITDTEAFF. As DNA, the CDR3 is TGTGCCAGCAGCTTAACGGGAATCACGGACACTGAAGCTTTCTTT.

This chain's CDR3 is CSANVAGTYEQYF. CDR3 nucleotides: TGCAGTGCTAACGTCGCCGGGACCTACGAGCAGTACTTC. The chain employs TRBV20-1 and TRBJ2-7, with D maybe TRBD2 (5 bases). Trimming shortened V by 4 bases and J by 2 bases, and 12 bases separated the two germline ends. The germline gives CDR1 DFQATT, CDR2 SNEGSKA (reference sequence). The CDR3 is 13 amino acids.

With respect to this clonotype: Since no conserved phenylalanine or tryptophan closes the CDR3, a read error is the likely cause. The V and J genes are TRBV9 and TRBJ2-7; the D is unclear. Germline V lookup: CDR1 SGDLS, CDR2 YYNGEE. The CDR3 is made up of 14 amino acids. V dropped 2 bases and J dropped 0 bases, with 9 bases sitting between them. The CDR3 sequence is CASSVEATSYEQYC. In nucleotides, the CDR3 is TGTGCCAGCAGCGTGGAAGCAACCTCCTACGAGCAGTACTGC.

The chain couples TRBV15 to TRBJ1-1; D is uncertain. V shed 0 bases and J shed 1 base, with 18 bases lying between them. The CDR3 has 18 residues. Germline CDR1 is LNHNV and CDR2 is YYDKDF (reference sequence). DNA for the CDR3: TGTGCCACCAGCAGAGATCGGGCCTACCGCGTTAAGAACACTGAAGCTTTCTTT. Translated: CATSRDRAYRVKNTEAFF.

A few counts support this clonotype. This chain joins TRBV7-2 and TRBJ2-3; 7 bases align to TRBD1. J gave up 3 bases and V 1 base, and 7 bases lay outside the gene matches. The CDR3 runs 16 residues. The V gene's germline CDR1 is SGHTA and CDR2 FQGNSA. CDR3 in amino acids: CASSLEGTVATDTQYF. CDR3 in DNA: TGTGCCAGCAGCTTAGAAGGGACAGTGGCAACAGATACGCAGTATTTT.

This clonotype has only one observation. A read error is possible here, since a much larger clone lies one base away. The conserved final phenylalanine or tryptophan is absent from the CDR3, which likely points to a read error. The chain combines TRBV12-3 or TRBV12-4 with TRBJ1-3, with 7 bases matching TRBD1. The V and J ends lost 4 bases and 5 bases, in that order; junction bases with no gene match: 2. This CDR3 is built from 13 residues. CDR3 DNA sequence: TGTGCCAGCAGTTGGGACAGTAGAAACACCATATATTCT. This gives the protein CASSWDSRNTIYS.

Remarks on this clonotype: The junction shows a germline mismatch at one end, possibly a read error. This chain uses TRBV9 with TRBJ1-2, with D possibly TRBD1 on 5 matching bases. The germline V gene has CDR1 SGDLS and CDR2 YYNGEE. CDR3 length: 15 amino acids. In DNA form, the CDR3 reads TGTGCCGGCAGCGTAGATGGGTTCGGGGGCTATGGCTACACCTTC. Translating it yields CAGSVDGFGGYGYTF.

The chain is built from TRBV7-8 and TRBJ1-2; D remains unclear. V lost 8 bases, J lost 6 bases, and 10 bases lay in between. This CDR3 has 11 amino acids. Looked up from germline, CDR1 is SGHVS and CDR2 is FQNEAQ. CDR3 protein: CASGWAHGYTF. The DNA for the CDR3 is TGTGCCAGCGGGTGGGCCCATGGCTACACCTTC.

Ten or more counts support this clonotype. This chain links TRBV29-1 with TRBJ1-2, with unresolved D. V lost 4 bases and J lost 6, with 12 bases in between. This CDR3 comprises 12 residues. CDR1 and CDR2 (germline): SQVTM, ANQGSEA. CDR3 in amino acids: CSVGPLKDGYTF. DNA of the CDR3: TGCAGCGTTGGCCCCTTAAAGGATGGCTACACCTTC. Full variable domain (rest looked up from reference TRBV29-1 and TRBJ1-2): SAVISQKPSRDICQRGTSLTIQCQVDSQVTMMFWYRQQPGQSLTLIATANQGSEATYESGFVIDKFPISRPNLTFSTLTVSNMSPEDSSIYLCSVGPLKDGYTFGSGTRLTVV.

This clonotype occurred a few times. The chain employs TRBV6-5 and TRBJ2-7; maybe TRBD2 (5 bases). V lost 6 bases and J 3 bases, leaving 12 bases between the germline ends. Germline V gives CDR1 MNHEY, CDR2 SVGAGI. The CDR3 covers 13 residues. The CDR3 DNA reads TGTGCCAGCAGAGGGAGTCTCGTCTACGAGCAGTACTTC. Residues: CASRGSLVYEQYF.